Listed here are 8 T cell receptor beta chains from one sample, sequenced in a study of T cell repertoires in cytomegalovirus infection. TCRdb reanalysed the reads using MiXCR and keeps one entry per CDR3 protein. Of 200,000 to 300,000 distinct CDR3 sequences listed, over 9% were seen once; the top ten hold roughly 1.7%. Sequencing was performed on PBMCs. Every receptor here comes from a human donor in good health (CMV status not recorded). Some clones in this sample may be carry-over from other donors' samples.

This clonotype was seen many times. The rearrangement uses TRBV6-1 and TRBJ2-3, with D perhaps assigned TRBD1 or TRBD2 (7 bases each). The V gene's germline CDR1 is MNHNS and CDR2 SASEGT. The CDR3 extends over 14 amino acids. Trimming pared 7 bases from V and 5 bases from J, leaving 16 bases between. CDR3 bases: TGTGCCAGCAAGGTTCAGGGGGGGAGAGATACGCAGTATTTT. Its protein is CASKVQGGRDTQYF.

Details on this clonotype: One junction end does not reproduce the germline sequence, and a read error may be involved. The chain combines TRBV11-3 with TRBJ2-4, with D unresolved. The CDR3 runs to 14 residues. CDR1 is SGHNT, CDR2 YENEEA, per germline. CDR3 amino acids: CASSHTEAKIIRYF. CDR3 DNA: TGTGCCAGCAGCCACACAGAGGCCAAAATCATTCGGTACTTC.

In its sample, this clonotype was seen many times. The V gene is TRBV19, the J gene TRBJ1-5; D is ambiguous. CDR3 length: 15 residues. The V and J ends lost 5 bases and 2 bases respectively, with 13 bases between them. The germline gives CDR1 LNHDA, CDR2 SQIVND (reference sequence). CDR3 in DNA: TGTGCCAGTAGTCCTCAAAGGGCGGGCAATCAGCCCCAGCATTTT. As protein: CASSPQRAGNQPQHF. Variable domain in full (rest from reference TRBV19 and TRBJ1-5): DGGITQSPKYLFRKEGQNVTLSCEQNLNHDAMYWYRQDPGQGLRLIYYSQIVNDFQKGDIAEGYSVSREKKESFPLTVTSAQKNPTAFYLCASSPQRAGNQPQHFGDGTRLSIL.

This chain connects TRBV20-1 to TRBJ1-5, with a possible D match to TRBD1 (5 bases). This CDR3 is built from 16 residues. V shed 2 bases and J shed 1 base, with 15 bases lying between them. The germline V gene encodes CDR1 DFQATT and CDR2 SNEGSKA (reference sequence). CDR3 DNA sequence: TGCAGTGCTAGAAAGGGGCCCGGGGGGAGCAATCAGCCCCAGCATTTT. As protein: CSARKGPGGSNQPQHF.

The chain uses TRBV30 and TRBJ2-1; D is unresolved. Germline V gene lookup returns CDR1 GTSNPN and CDR2 SVGIG (reference sequence). The CDR3 has 13 amino acids. V was trimmed by 0 bases and J by 12 bases, leaving 15 bases between them. The CDR3 loop reads CAWSVPSPGGQFF. DNA of the CDR3: TGTGCCTGGAGTGTACCGAGCCCCGGTGGGCAGTTCTTC.

The CDR3 DNA follows: TGCGCCAGCAGTCTTTCTCCCCGGGACAGGCCCCACGGGGAAGAAAAACTGTTTTTT. Its protein is CASSLSPRDRPHGEEKLFF. The chain links TRBV23-1 to TRBJ1-4; TRBD1 agrees at 8 bases. TRBV23-1 is flagged as an ORF with uncertain function. The CDR3 spans 19 residues. Trimming removed 4 bases from V and 8 bases from J; junction bases left unmatched: 21.

This clonotype appeared many times. The genes are TRBV2 and TRBJ1-5; TRBD1 matches 7 bases. Germline CDR1 and CDR2: SNHLY and FYNNEI. The length of the CDR3 is 15 residues. V was clipped by 1 base and J by 0 bases; unmatched bases: 0. This CDR3 reads CASSEGTGSNQPQHF. The CDR3 DNA is TGTGCCAGCAGTGAAGGGACAGGTAGCAATCAGCCCCAGCATTTT.

To note about this clonotype: No DNA is shown, since the ends of the CDR3 on it are uncertain; the CDR3 is the one TCRdb lists. This chain links TRBV29-1 with TRBJ1-2; TRBD1, the table's D call, lacks a check against the DNA. The CDR3 spans 10 residues, counting both ends. Germline CDR1 is SQVTM and CDR2 is ANQGSEA. CDR3 in amino acids: CSVGEGTRTF.